These T cell receptor beta chains were read from a single sample in a study of cytomegalovirus exposure and HLA in healthy donors. This table comes from immunoSEQ multiplex PCR, and its TCRdb copy is limited to in-frame clones, with some not included. Of around 95,000 clones listed, approximately 81% were seen once; the top ten hold about 20%. Sequenced material: PBMCs. These receptors were obtained from a man aged 18 to 29 in good health and CMV-seropositive. Each CDR3 is given with its conserved first and last residue. The order of the fields is clone size, J gene, V gene, D gene, CDR3 DNA, CDR3 protein. A D gene is named only where the DNA matches it firmly. A row's size may be missing; if present it is once, few, many or a size class.

NA	TRBJ2-5	TRBV6-6	TRBD2	TGTGCCAGCAGTTACTCGCGGGAGAGGGAGACCCAGTACTTC	CASSYSRERETQYF
NA	TRBJ2-5	TRBV5-8	TRBD2	TGTGCCAGCAGCTTCTTGGCAGGACTAGCGGGAGGGTTCGCAGAGACCCAGTACTTC	CASSFLAGLAGGFAETQYF
NA	TRBJ2-7	TRBV5-1	TRBD1	TGCGCCAGCAGCTCCCGGGACAGCTACGAGCAGTACTTC	CASSSRDSYEQYF
NA	TRBJ2-3	TRBV19	TRBD1	TGTGCCAGTAGTCCTCCCCCGGGACAGGGGGGTGCAGATACGCAGTATTTT	CASSPPPGQGGADTQYF
NA	TRBJ2-3	TRBV19	TRBD2	TGTGCCAGTAACGCCGGGACTAGCGGGAGATGGTCTGGCACAGATACGCAGTATTTT	CASNAGTSGRWSGTDTQYF
once	TRBJ1-5	TRBV28	TRBD1	TGTGCCAGCAAGACAGGGGGGCGGCCCCAGCATTTT	CASKTGGRPQHF
NA	TRBJ2-2	TRBV5-4	TRBD1	TGTGCCAGCAGGCCGGGACAGAAGAACACCGGGGAGCTGTTTTTT	CASRPGQKNTGELFF
NA	TRBJ2-7	TRBV5-1	TRBD2	TGCGCCAGCAGCTTTGGGGGGACTAGCGGGAGGGGAGAGCAGTACTTC	CASSFGGTSGRGEQYF
NA	TRBJ2-7	TRBV28	TRBD1	TGTGCCAGCAGTGCAGGGGGCGCAGCCACCGAGCAGTACTTC	CASSAGGAATEQYF
few	TRBJ1-5	TRBV9	NA	TGTGCCAGCAGCGAGACGGGGGGGGACAATCAGCCCCAGCATTTT	CASSETGGDNQPQHF
NA	TRBJ1-1	TRBV27	NA	TGTGCCAGCAGTCCAGGGTACACTGAAGCTTTCTTT	CASSPGYTEAFF
NA	TRBJ2-3	TRBV5-1	TRBD2	TGCGCCAGCAGCGAGACGAGCGGGAGCCAAGATACGCAGTATTTT	CASSETSGSQDTQYF
NA	TRBJ2-7	TRBV6-5	NA	TGTGCCAGCAGTTACCCGGACAGTACCGAGCAGTACTTC	CASSYPDSTEQYF
NA	TRBJ2-7	TRBV5-1	TRBD2	TGCGCCAGCAGCCCATCAGGGACTAGCGGGAGCTACGAGCAGTACTTC	CASSPSGTSGSYEQYF
once	TRBJ1-1	TRBV29-1	NA	TGCAGCGTTGAAAGTTTAAGGGGTCGAACTGAAGCTTTCTTT	CSVESLRGRTEAFF
NA	TRBJ2-3	TRBV6-1	TRBD2	TGTGCCAGCAGTGAACCAGCGGGAAGCACAGATACGCAGTATTTT	CASSEPAGSTDTQYF
NA	TRBJ1-5	TRBV5-6	TRBD1	TGTGCCATCGGAACAGGGGAAGGCAATCAGCCCCAGCATTTT	CAIGTGEGNQPQHF
NA	TRBJ1-5	TRBV25-1	NA	TGTGCCAGCAGTGAACGTGATCAGCCCCAGCATTTT	CASSERDQPQHF
NA	TRBJ2-5	TRBV15	NA	TGTGCCACCAGAAGAGAGGGGCGGGAGACCCAGTACTTC	CATRREGRETQYF
NA	TRBJ1-1	TRBV29-1	NA	TGCAGCGTTGCTTGGGGAGATTTGAACACTGAAGCTTTCTTT	CSVAWGDLNTEAFF
NA	TRBJ2-1	TRBV5-6	NA	TGTGCCAGCAGCTTGGCCGGCGCGGCCTCCTACAATGAGCAGTTCTTC	CASSLAGAASYNEQFF
NA	TRBJ2-3	TRBV9	NA	TGTGCCAGCAGCGGTACGGAGTTCACAGATACGCAGTATTTT	CASSGTEFTDTQYF
NA	TRBJ2-3	TRBV2	TRBD1	TGTGCCAGCAGGGTCGGGACAGTGCCTACCACAGATACGCAGTATTTT	CASRVGTVPTTDTQYF
NA	TRBJ1-5	TRBV28	NA	TGTGCCAGCATCTTTTCGGAGGGGCAGTACAATCAGCCCCAGCATTTT	CASIFSEGQYNQPQHF
once	TRBJ2-1	TRBV2	TRBD2	TGTGCCAGCAGTGGTCTAGCGGCATACAATGAGCAGTTCTTC	CASSGLAAYNEQFF
NA	TRBJ2-7	TRBV5-1	NA	TGCGCCAGCAGCTTGATAGGGGGCGAGCAGTACTTC	CASSLIGGEQYF
NA	TRBJ2-5	TRBV20-1	NA	TGCAGTGCTAGTCTAGAGACCCAGTACTTC	CSASLETQYF
NA	TRBJ2-4	TRBV18	NA	TGTGCGTCCGGAGCTTCAAGAGCCAAAAACATTCAGTACTTC	CASGASRAKNIQYF
NA	TRBJ1-5	TRBV5-1	NA	TGCGCCAGCAGCTTTGAGGGATATAGCAATCAGCCCCAGCATTTT	CASSFEGYSNQPQHF
NA	TRBJ1-2	TRBV5-1	NA	TGCGCCAGCAGCTTCCGAGGTTCAGACTATGGCTACACCTTC	CASSFRGSDYGYTF
NA	TRBJ2-1	TRBV27	TRBD2	TGTGCCAGCAGTTTATCGGCTAGCGGGACTGCCCTCTACAATGAGCAGTTCTTC	CASSLSASGTALYNEQFF
NA	TRBJ2-3	TRBV5-4	TRBD2	TGTGCCAGCAGCTCTCTATTAGCGGGAGGGTTAGCAGATACGCAGTATTTT	CASSSLLAGGLADTQYF
NA	TRBJ2-2	TRBV5-4	TRBD2	TGTGCCAGCAGCTTGGCGGGAGGCGCCGGGGAGCTGTTTTTT	CASSLAGGAGELFF
NA	TRBJ2-3	TRBV28	TRBD2	TGTGCCAGCAGTTTATACCCCGGACTAGCGGGAGGCACAGATACGCAGTATTTT	CASSLYPGLAGGTDTQYF
NA	TRBJ1-5	TRBV7-3	TRBD1	TGTGCCAGCAGCCGGGACAGGGATCAGCCCCAGCATTTT	CASSRDRDQPQHF
NA	TRBJ2-2	TRBV28	NA	TGTGCCATCCTGCGTAGCGGCCCCACCGGGGAGCTGTTTTTT	CAILRSGPTGELFF
few	TRBJ2-6	TRBV7-9	NA	TGTGCCAGCAGCTTACTGGCCAACGTCCTGACTTTC	CASSLLANVLTF
NA	TRBJ1-1	TRBV6-5	TRBD1	TGTGCCAGCAGTTCAGAGGGACAGGGACTATCTGAAGCTTTCTTT	CASSSEGQGLSEAFF
few	TRBJ1-3	TRBV5-6	NA	TGTGCCAGCAGCCTCAGGGGATACACCATATATTTT	CASSLRGYTIYF
few	TRBJ1-2	TRBV15	NA	TGTGCCACCAGCCCCCCAGGGGAGTATGGCTACACCTTC	CATSPPGEYGYTF
once	TRBJ1-1	TRBV30	NA	TGTGCCTGGAGGTCCAGGGTGGCGATGGTGAACACTGAAGCTTTCTTT	CAWRSRVAMVNTEAFF
NA	TRBJ2-5	TRBV11-2	NA	TGTGCCAGCAGCGCGGGGCACGCGGAGGGGGAGACCCAGTACTTC	CASSAGHAEGETQYF
NA	TRBJ1-4	TRBV19	NA	TGTGCCAGTAGTGGAGGACAGCCGGAAAATGAAAAACTGTTTTTT	CASSGGQPENEKLFF
few	TRBJ1-1	TRBV6-4	NA	TGTGCCAGCAGCCAGACAGTGAACACTGAAGCTTTCTTT	CASSQTVNTEAFF
NA	TRBJ1-1	TRBV28	TRBD1	TGTGCCAGCAATGGACAGGGGGTTACTGAAGCTTTCTTT	CASNGQGVTEAFF
NA	TRBJ2-7	TRBV7-2	NA	TGTGCCAGCAGCTTCCCTCCCGGGGGATCCTCCTACGAGCAGTACTTC	CASSFPPGGSSYEQYF
NA	TRBJ2-7	TRBV10-2	TRBD2	TGCGCCAGCAGTGAGTTCCTAGCGGGATTTTACGAGCAGTACTTC	CASSEFLAGFYEQYF
NA	TRBJ2-5	TRBV18	NA	TGTGCCAGCTCACCAGGGAGGGGGCAAGAGACCCAGTACTTC	CASSPGRGQETQYF
NA	TRBJ2-7	TRBV11-2	NA	TGTGCCAGCAGCTCTTCCTACGAGCAGTACTTC	CASSSSYEQYF
NA	TRBJ1-5	TRBV2	NA	TGTGCCAGCAGTAGACAGGACAATCAGCCCCAGCATTTT	CASSRQDNQPQHF
NA	TRBJ2-5	TRBV6-5	NA	TGTGCCAGCAGACAGGGTCAGATTGAGACCCAGTACTTC	CASRQGQIETQYF
NA	TRBJ2-1	TRBV6-4	TRBD2	TGTGCCAGCAGTGACTGGACTAGCGGGAGCAATGAGCAGTTCTTC	CASSDWTSGSNEQFF
NA	TRBJ2-1	TRBV28	NA	TGTGCCAGCCTCCCCGCGGGCAGGTTATCCAATGAGCAGTTCTTC	CASLPAGRLSNEQFF
NA	TRBJ1-1	TRBV9	NA	TGTGCCAGCAGCGTCACGGGGAACACTGAAGCTTTCTTT	CASSVTGNTEAFF
NA	TRBJ2-3	TRBV5-1	NA	TGCGCCAGCAGCTTGGGTAGTCCTAGCACAGATACGCAGTATTTT	CASSLGSPSTDTQYF
NA	TRBJ2-5	TRBV15	TRBD1	TGTGCCACCAGCGCGGACAGGGGGAACCAAGAGACCCAGTACTTC	CATSADRGNQETQYF
NA	TRBJ1-1	TRBV28	NA	TGTGCCAGCACCCTCCGACCCAGCGAGGCTTTCTTT	CASTLRPSEAFF
NA	TRBJ2-2	TRBV4-1	NA	TGCGCCAGCAGTCTAGTGGGCACCGGGGAGCTGTTTTTT	CASSLVGTGELFF
NA	TRBJ2-1	TRBV7-3	NA	TGTGCCAGCAGCTTGGGAGAGAGGGATGAGCAGTTCTTC	CASSLGERDEQFF
NA	TRBJ2-3	TRBV5-4	TRBD2	TGTGCCAGCAGCCCCGAGGGAGGGATCTATGTGGATACGCAGTATTTT	CASSPEGGIYVDTQYF